The sequence of this TCR beta chain was determined in a study of shared clonotypes between healthy human individuals. Across the whole study: Each donor contributed plates that comprised three CD4 naive, three CD4 memory, two CD8 naive and one CD8 memory. Overall study findings and caveats: Four donors showed sharing of around 5% of naive CD4 clonotypes. Generally, estimated richness proved larger in naive subsets than it did in memory subsets.

On this clone itself: Its antigen remains unidentified.

CDR1 is MNHEY, CDR2 SVGAGI, per germline. V gave up 8 bases and J gave up 3 bases, with 14 bases separating them. The length of the CDR3 is 14 residues. Sequenced by immunoSEQ multiplex PCR; TCRdb stores in-frame clones only, minus some. The sample includes hundreds of thousands of clones, around 72% of them seen just once. Adult donors, all healthy and HIV-negative, had no recent acute infections or vaccinations. The chain employs TRBV6-5 and TRBJ1-5, with D unclear. Sequencing was carried out using memory CD4+ T cells sorted from blood. This sample's subset: CD45RA-negative fraction. This receptor was obtained from a woman in her twenties or thirties in good health. CDR3 protein: CASSDGEFNQPQHF. CDR3 bases: TGTGCCAGCTCTGATGGCGAATTCAATCAGCCCCAGCATTTT.